The 3 T cell receptor beta chains below were found in one sample sequenced in a study of technical replicates of blood from several donors. Only in-frame clones appear in the TCRdb table, and some are missing; sequencing was by immunoSEQ multiplex PCR. The table lists 75,000 to 95,000 clones, roughly 94% of them singletons, with less than 0.25% in the top ten. Sequencing was done on a sample of T cells isolated from PBMCs. The origin of the receptors is a human donor in good health.

The chain joins TRBV6-4 to TRBJ1-1; D is ambiguous. Germline lookup yields CDR1 MRHNA and CDR2 SNTAGT. This CDR3 comprises 14 residues. Between the trimmed V and J ends, which lost 8 bases and 1 base, there was a span of 14 bases. For the CDR3, the DNA is TGTGCCAGCTCCCGGGAAGTTGAGAACACTGAAGCTTTCTTT. Protein product: CASSREVENTEAFF.

The chain links TRBV27 to TRBJ2-3; D is possibly TRBD1 (5 bases). CDR1 is MNHEY, CDR2 SMNVEV, per germline (reference sequence). V was pared by 2 bases and J by 3 bases, with 18 bases between. The CDR3 runs to 17 residues. For the CDR3, the DNA is TGTGCCAGCAGTTTAATGCAGGGCCTATACGAAACAGATACGCAGTATTTT. This translates into CASSLMQGLYETDTQYF.

The chain recombines TRBV30 with TRBJ1-2; no clear D. Germline V gene data show CDR1 as GTSNPN and CDR2 as SVGIG (reference sequence). V shed 0 bases and J shed 6 bases, with 8 bases lying between them. The CDR3 runs 12 residues. In DNA, the CDR3 is TGTGCCTGGAGTGTAGGCCGGGATGGCTACACCTTC. Its translation: CAWSVGRDGYTF.